A selection of T cell receptor beta chains follows, all from one sample in a study of regulatory T cells in long-lasting Graves disease. Using its own MiXCR run on the multiplex PCR reads, TCRdb lists one record per CDR3 protein. The sample contains 450,000 or so distinct CDR3 sequences, 20% to 25% of which appear only once. The input for sequencing was peripheral blood mononuclear cells (PBMCs), taken when the disease was refractory, from a patient treated with antithyroid drugs. These receptors all come from a female donor with Graves disease. Each CDR3 is given with its conserved first and last residue. The order of the fields is V gene, CDR3 protein.

V gene: TRBV28; CDR3 protein: CASSQGHLTGELFF
V gene: TRBV4-2; CDR3 protein: CASSQKTSGGEAKNIQYF
V gene: TRBV24-1; CDR3 protein: CATSDSGGSYNEQFF
V gene: TRBV12-5; CDR3 protein: CASAKWENTEAFF
V gene: TRBV19; CDR3 protein: CASSMIPTGFRHGYIF
V gene: TRBV30; CDR3 protein: CAWRRTVSGELFF
V gene: TRBV20-1; CDR3 protein: CSAHHSASGGATGELFF
V gene: TRBV28; CDR3 protein: CASSPPSIETGRNQPQHF
V gene: TRBV6-1; CDR3 protein: CASRRGGAGPGETQYF
V gene: TRBV5-1; CDR3 protein: CASSLRPPFLSGELFF
V gene: TRBV24-1; CDR3 protein: CATSGSSWEGNQPQHF
V gene: TRBV28; CDR3 protein: CASSPHQGATEAFF
V gene: TRBV28; CDR3 protein: CASSLQREAYNEQFF
V gene: TRBV20-1; CDR3 protein: CSARVPSGSENIQYF
V gene: TRBV15; CDR3 protein: CATSFAGRNEYEQYF
V gene: TRBV7-9; CDR3 protein: CASSLGTGSTHEQYF
V gene: TRBV28; CDR3 protein: CASIRTGGYTEAFF
V gene: TRBV20-1; CDR3 protein: CSAIGTGRVAGELFF
V gene: TRBV27; CDR3 protein: CTSSLAGGNQPQHF
V gene: TRBV7-3; CDR3 protein: CASSPNRWGSSNYGYTF
V gene: TRBV6-2/TRBV6-3; CDR3 protein: CASSPPLAGGHEQFF
V gene: TRBV12-5; CDR3 protein: CASGQDKSYNEQFF
V gene: TRBV7-9; CDR3 protein: CASSLALGQGAQNSPLHF
V gene: TRBV7-2; CDR3 protein: CASSPTSGGSNEQFF
V gene: TRBV20-1; CDR3 protein: CSARDDNGGYTF
V gene: TRBV3-1; CDR3 protein: CASSQGASGGGETQYF
V gene: TRBV6-1; CDR3 protein: CASSPQGGVGNQPQHF
V gene: TRBV20-1; CDR3 protein: CSASPGRAGNEQFF
V gene: TRBV25-1; CDR3 protein: CASSEYVDRGSYEQYF
V gene: TRBV20-1; CDR3 protein: CSASDGGTYEQYF
V gene: TRBV20-1; CDR3 protein: CSARGSAGADHEQYF
V gene: TRBV28; CDR3 protein: CASSLWKDSYNEQFF
V gene: TRBV27; CDR3 protein: CASKLDIEAFF
V gene: TRBV19; CDR3 protein: CASKVGGRDEQFF
V gene: TRBV20-1; CDR3 protein: CSARDSIQPGTGELFF
V gene: TRBV27; CDR3 protein: CASSGGSPQNIQYF
V gene: TRBV28; CDR3 protein: CASSLCAGTEAFCGYTF
V gene: TRBV28; CDR3 protein: CASSPTGVSPLHF
V gene: TRBV6-5; CDR3 protein: CASSYSGVHGYTF
V gene: TRBV6-1; CDR3 protein: CASSGQKGAADTQYF
V gene: TRBV5-5; CDR3 protein: CASSPPEGDSTNEKLFF